This T cell receptor beta chain was identified during a study of blood T cell repertoires in COVID-19. The V and J ends lost 7 bases and 6 bases, in that order; junction bases with no gene match: 4. Germline loops: CDR1 LNHDA, CDR2 SQIVND (reference sequence). The CDR3 length is 13 residues. Produced via immunoSEQ multiplex PCR; TCRdb's table is partial and in-frame only. The data hold 55,000 to 75,000 clones, with approximately 90% observed a single time. The sample comprised peripheral blood. The rearrangement links TRBV19 to TRBJ1-4; 8 bases are shared with TRBD1. This receptor was identified in a man aged 45 to 65 with active COVID-19. The CDR3 here is CASIRQGYEKLFF. The CDR3 DNA is TGTGCCAGTATCCGACAGGGGTATGAAAAACTGTTTTTT.